These 17 T cell receptor beta chains originate from one sample sequenced in a study of cytomegalovirus exposure and HLA in healthy donors. The primer mix had 60 Vbeta and 13 Jbeta primers. Some clones are missing from TCRdb's copy, which holds only in-frame ones; the method was immunoSEQ multiplex PCR. The sample lists 250,000 to 300,000 clones, around 90% occurring once. The sequenced sample was PBMCs. The source is a girl aged 2 to 9 in good health and CMV-seronegative.

With respect to this clone: Other DNA variants within this sample encode the same CDR3. This chain joins TRBV7-9 and TRBJ2-7; D may be TRBD1 (7 bases). There are 16 residues in the CDR3. Trimming stripped 2 bases from V and 7 bases from J, with 21 bases between. Germline lookup yields CDR1 SEHNR and CDR2 FQNEAQ (reference sequence). The DNA of the CDR3 is TGTGCCAGCAGCTTAATTCTAGTAGAGGGGGCGGGGGAGCAGTACTTC. Translated, it gives CASSLILVEGAGEQYF. Full variable domain (missing parts from reference TRBV7-9 and TRBJ2-7): DTGVSQNPRHKITKRGQNVTFRCDPISEHNRLYWYRQTLGQGPEFLTYFQNEAQLEKSRLLSDRFSAERPKGSFSTLEIQRTEQGDSAMYLCASSLILVEGAGEQYFGPGTRLTVT.

The chain links TRBV19 to TRBJ2-7; 7 bases map to TRBD2. The CDR3 spans 15 residues. The ends lost 4 bases at V and 2 bases at J; junction bases unmatched: 8. CDR1 and CDR2 (germline): LNHDA, SQIVND (reference sequence). This chain's CDR3 is CASSTPGLSTYEQYF. The CDR3 nucleotides read TGTGCCAGTAGTACACCGGGACTATCTACCTACGAGCAGTACTTC.

The chain recombines TRBV19 with TRBJ1-1, with 8 nucleotides matching TRBD1. Trimming removed 6 bases from V and 3 bases from J; junction bases left unmatched: 6. CDR1 is LNHDA and CDR2 is SQIVND in the germline V gene (reference sequence). The CDR3 has 14 amino acids. The CDR3 nucleotides are TGTGCCAGTAGCCCAGGACAGGGTTACACTGAAGCTTTCTTT. Protein: CASSPGQGYTEAFF.

This chain uses TRBV9 with TRBJ1-4, with D perhaps TRBD1 (5 bases). Germline V gives CDR1 SGDLS, CDR2 YYNGEE. CDR3 size: 12 residues. V gave up 3 bases and J gave up 7 bases, with 7 bases separating them. CDR3 DNA: TGTGCCAGCAGCGGGAGGGGTGAAAAACTGTTTTTT. Its protein product is CASSGRGEKLFF.

This chain uses TRBV11-2 with TRBJ2-1; D perhaps matches TRBD1 (5 bases). Trimming took 3 bases from V and 0 from J, leaving 12 bases between them. Germline assignment: CDR1 SGHAT and CDR2 FQNNGV. The CDR3 sequence is 16 residues long. The CDR3 region is CASSFDSPYSYNEQFF. The CDR3 bases are TGTGCCAGCAGCTTCGACAGTCCCTACTCCTACAATGAGCAGTTCTTC.

The chain employs TRBV5-6 and TRBJ1-2; D unresolved. Germline CDR1 SGHDT, CDR2 YYEEEE. The CDR3 runs to 14 residues. V was pared by 2 bases and J by 5 bases, with 13 bases between. The CDR3, as DNA: TGTGCCAGCAGCTTTGGTCAACCCCTATATGGCTACACCTTC. Its translation: CASSFGQPLYGYTF.

The rearrangement joins TRBV7-2 to TRBJ2-7, with 12 bases aligning to TRBD2. This CDR3 contains 14 residues. Germline trimming cut 2 bases from V and 12 bases from J; bases unmatched to any gene: 8. Germline assignment: CDR1 SGHTA and CDR2 FQGNSA. The CDR3 region has the DNA TGTGCCAGCAGCTTACTAGCGGGGGGGCCGATAGGGTACTTC. Protein product: CASSLLAGGPIGYF.

This chain uses TRBV30 with TRBJ2-1, with TRBD2 identical over 8 bases. Trimming cost V 2 bases and J 7 bases; bases outside gene matches: 7. The CDR3 covers 14 residues. Germline CDR1 GTSNPN, CDR2 SVGIG (reference sequence). The CDR3 DNA sequence: TGTGCCTGGAGTTTGGGCCGGGGGGGAAATGAGCAGTTCTTC. Translation gives CAWSLGRGGNEQFF.

The V gene is TRBV5-4, the J gene TRBJ2-2; 9 bases line up with TRBD2. CDR1 SGHNT and CDR2 YYREEE come from the germline V gene (reference sequence). With 4 bases clipped from V and 6 bases from J, the junction kept 13 bases outside the gene matches. CDR3 length: 17 residues. The CDR3 region is CASSPWEIAGAPGELFF. DNA for the CDR3: TGTGCCAGCAGCCCCTGGGAGATAGCGGGGGCCCCCGGGGAGCTGTTTTTT.

This clone was counted once. The CDR3 coding sequence is TGTGCCAGCAGCCAAGAACCGGGACAGGGATCTTCCACCTTC. The encoded protein is CASSQEPGQGSSTF. The chain links TRBV5-5 to TRBJ1-2; 9 bases line up with TRBD1. CDR3 length equals 14 residues. Losses at the gene ends were 4 bases for V and 13 bases for J; bases not matched to a gene: 14. CDR1 and CDR2 from the germline V gene are SGHKS and YYEKEE (reference sequence).

V is TRBV7-2 and J is TRBJ1-6; 7 bases agree with TRBD1. The trim removed 4 bases at V and 0 bases at J, leaving 3 bases unmatched. The CDR3 length is 16 residues. The germline V gene has CDR1 SGHTA and CDR2 FQGNSA. The CDR3 region is CASSSPGGSYNSPLHF. CDR3 DNA: TGTGCCAGCAGCTCTCCAGGGGGCTCCTATAATTCACCCCTCCACTTT. The full variable domain, with the rest looked up from reference TRBV7-2 and TRBJ1-6, is GAGVSQSPSNKVTEKGKDVELRCDPISGHTALYWYRQSLGQGLEFLIYFQGNSAPDKSGLPSDRFSAERTGGSVSTLTIQRTQQEDSAVYLCASSSPGGSYNSPLHFGNGTRLTVT.

The V and J genes are TRBV7-3 and TRBJ2-5, with TRBD1 matching over 12 bases. From germline, CDR1 is SGHTA and CDR2 FQGTGA. The CDR3 length is 15 residues. V shed 5 bases and J 5 bases; nucleotides not matched to a gene: 6. CDR3 DNA: TGTGCCAGCAGCCCGGGACAGGGGGCACGCGAGACCCAGTACTTC. As protein: CASSPGQGARETQYF.

This chain joins TRBV5-8 and TRBJ1-2; 8 bases are a match to TRBD1. V was pared by 3 bases and J by 6 bases, with 4 bases of the junction left unmatched. The CDR3 length is 13 residues. The germline CDR1 and CDR2 sequences are SGHTS and YDEGEE. The CDR3 reads CASSWGTGNGYTF. In nucleotides, the CDR3 is TGTGCCAGCAGCTGGGGGACAGGAAATGGCTACACCTTC.

The chain couples TRBV6-5 to TRBJ1-5, with D perhaps TRBD1 (5 bases). This CDR3 is 14 amino acids long. Trimming pared 4 bases from V and 4 bases from J, leaving 11 bases between. Germline CDR1 and CDR2: MNHEY and SVGAGI. The CDR3 spells CASSLGGRNQPQHF. The CDR3 nucleotides are TGTGCCAGCAGTTTGGGGGGACGGAATCAGCCCCAGCATTTT.

V usage is TRBV5-1 and J usage is TRBJ2-3, with D uncertain. Trimming left V 0 bases short and J 0 bases short, with 8 bases between. Germline V gives CDR1 SGHRS, CDR2 YFSETQ. CDR3 length: 15 amino acids. The CDR3 sequence: CASSLVHPSTDTQYF. The CDR3 DNA follows: TGCGCCAGCAGCTTGGTACACCCTAGCACAGATACGCAGTATTTT.

V usage is TRBV27 and J usage is TRBJ2-7; TRBD2 matches 11 bases. The germline gives CDR1 MNHEY, CDR2 SMNVEV (reference sequence). The CDR3 has 19 amino acids. The V segment lost 2 bases and the J segment 2 bases; nucleotides outside the gene matches: 14. CDR3 bases: TGTGCCAGCAGTTTAGGAGCTCTTCGAGTGACTAGCGGGGCCTACGAGCAGTACTTC. Translation gives CASSLGALRVTSGAYEQYF.

This chain connects TRBV25-1 to TRBJ2-7; TRBD2 is a possible D gene (6 bases). The CDR3 extends over 16 amino acids. Germline assignment: CDR1 MGHDK and CDR2 SYGVNS. V gave up 3 bases and J gave up 5 bases, with 20 bases separating them. CDR3 loop: CASSDPGGNGRHEQYF. CDR3 nucleotide sequence: TGTGCCAGCAGTGACCCTGGGGGGAACGGACGGCACGAGCAGTACTTC.